This TCR beta chain was observed in a study of T cell changes during pregnancy in multiple sclerosis. This CDR3 spans 16 amino acids. Germline lookup yields CDR1 SEHNR and CDR2 FQNEAQ (reference sequence). The junction had 7 bases not matched to a gene; V was cut back by 2 bases and J by 5 bases. TCRdb keeps only in-frame clones here, not all; method: immunoSEQ multiplex PCR. The table shows some 79,000 clones, with under 95% occurring only once. The source material was CD4+ T cells from peripheral blood mononuclear cells, sampled in the second trimester of pregnancy. The TCR was taken from a female donor with multiple sclerosis, enrolled in a pregnancy study. J is TRBJ2-1 and V is TRBV7-9; TRBD1 agrees at 9 bases. For the CDR3, the DNA is TGTGCCAGCAGCTTATGGGACAGGGAACCCAACAATGAGCAGTTCTTC. This codes for CASSLWDREPNNEQFF.